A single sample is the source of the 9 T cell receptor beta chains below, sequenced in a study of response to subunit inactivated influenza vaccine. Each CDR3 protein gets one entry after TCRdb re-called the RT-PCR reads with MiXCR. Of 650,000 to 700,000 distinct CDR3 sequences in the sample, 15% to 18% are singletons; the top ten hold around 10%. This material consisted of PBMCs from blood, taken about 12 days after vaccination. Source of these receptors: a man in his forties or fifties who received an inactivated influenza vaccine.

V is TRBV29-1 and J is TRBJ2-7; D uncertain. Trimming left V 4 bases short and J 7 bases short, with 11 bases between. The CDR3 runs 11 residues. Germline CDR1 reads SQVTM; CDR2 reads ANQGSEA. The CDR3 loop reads CSVGDGWEQYF. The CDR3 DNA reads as TGCAGCGTTGGGGATGGGTGGGAGCAGTACTTC.

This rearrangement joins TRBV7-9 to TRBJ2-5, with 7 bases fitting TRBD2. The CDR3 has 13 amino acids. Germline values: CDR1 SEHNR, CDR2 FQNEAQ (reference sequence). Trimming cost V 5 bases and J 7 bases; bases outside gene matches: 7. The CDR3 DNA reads TGTGCCAGCAGCGTCGGGGGGTTGCGGACCCAGTACTTC. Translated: CASSVGGLRTQYF.

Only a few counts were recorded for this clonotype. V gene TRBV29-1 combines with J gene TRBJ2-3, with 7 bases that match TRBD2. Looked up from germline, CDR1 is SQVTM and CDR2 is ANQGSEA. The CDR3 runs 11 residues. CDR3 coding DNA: TGCAGTGGCGGGAGAGGCGATACGCAGTATTTT. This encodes CSGGRGDTQYF.

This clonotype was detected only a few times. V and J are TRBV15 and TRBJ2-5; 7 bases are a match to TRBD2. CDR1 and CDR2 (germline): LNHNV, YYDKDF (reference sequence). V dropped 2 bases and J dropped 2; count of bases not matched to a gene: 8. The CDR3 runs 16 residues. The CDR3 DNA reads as TGTGCCACCAGCAGACCCGGGGCTAGCGGACAAGAGACCCAGTACTTC. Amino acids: CATSRPGASGQETQYF.

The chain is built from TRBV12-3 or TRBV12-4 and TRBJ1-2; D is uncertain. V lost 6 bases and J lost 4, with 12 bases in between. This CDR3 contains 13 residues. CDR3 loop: CASRSGDLYGYTF. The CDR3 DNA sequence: TGTGCCAGCAGGAGTGGAGACCTCTATGGCTACACCTTC.

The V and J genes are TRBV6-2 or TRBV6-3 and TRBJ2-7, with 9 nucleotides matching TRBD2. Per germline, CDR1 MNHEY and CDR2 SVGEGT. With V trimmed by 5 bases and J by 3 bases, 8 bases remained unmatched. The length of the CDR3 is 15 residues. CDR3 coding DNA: TGTGCCAGCAGTCCCGCTAGCGGGAACAACTACGAGCAGTACTTC. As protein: CASSPASGNNYEQYF.

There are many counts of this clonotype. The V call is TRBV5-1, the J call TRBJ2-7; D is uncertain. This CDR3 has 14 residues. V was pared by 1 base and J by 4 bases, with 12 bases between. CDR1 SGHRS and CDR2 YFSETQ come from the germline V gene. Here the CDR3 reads CASSLSRTGYEQYF. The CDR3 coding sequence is TGCGCCAGCAGCTTGAGTAGGACCGGTTACGAGCAGTACTTC.

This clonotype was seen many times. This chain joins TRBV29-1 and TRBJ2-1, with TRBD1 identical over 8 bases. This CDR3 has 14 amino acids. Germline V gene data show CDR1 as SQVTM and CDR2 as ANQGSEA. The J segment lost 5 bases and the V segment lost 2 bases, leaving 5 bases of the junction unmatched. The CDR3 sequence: CSVEKGQVNNEQFF. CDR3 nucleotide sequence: TGCAGCGTTGAAAAGGGACAGGTTAACAATGAGCAGTTCTTC.

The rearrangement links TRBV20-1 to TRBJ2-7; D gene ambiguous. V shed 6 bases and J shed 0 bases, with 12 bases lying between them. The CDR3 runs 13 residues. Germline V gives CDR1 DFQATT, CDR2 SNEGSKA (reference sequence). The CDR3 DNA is TGCAGTGCCCCCCTGGGCAGCTCCTACGAGCAGTACTTC. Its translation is CSAPLGSSYEQYF.